This TCR beta chain was sequenced during a study of CD8 T cells in ankylosing spondylitis. Study-level results: Among TCR beta sequences, a motif of under ten highly homologous variants appeared characteristic of ankylosing spondylitis blood. Both synovial fluid and blood in reactive arthritis had previously been reported to carry some motif variants.

About this clonotype itself: The antigen remains undetermined. At one end, the junction sequence differs from germline, possibly due to a read error.

TCRdb recomputed calls from the 5' RACE reads with MiXCR, one row per CDR3 protein. This sample has under 450,000 distinct CDR3 sequences, with about 15% found just once. Germline CDR1 reads MNHEY; CDR2 reads SVGEGT. The CDR3 has 12 amino acids. What was sequenced was blood, either unsorted or a sorted T cell fraction (not recorded which). The chain uses TRBV6-2 or TRBV6-3 and TRBJ1-5, with 7 bases aligning to TRBD1. The sequence derives from a male donor with ankylosing spondylitis. CDR3 bases: TGTGCCAGCAGTTACAACCGGCAGGGGGAGGATTTT. It translates to CASSYNRQGEDF.